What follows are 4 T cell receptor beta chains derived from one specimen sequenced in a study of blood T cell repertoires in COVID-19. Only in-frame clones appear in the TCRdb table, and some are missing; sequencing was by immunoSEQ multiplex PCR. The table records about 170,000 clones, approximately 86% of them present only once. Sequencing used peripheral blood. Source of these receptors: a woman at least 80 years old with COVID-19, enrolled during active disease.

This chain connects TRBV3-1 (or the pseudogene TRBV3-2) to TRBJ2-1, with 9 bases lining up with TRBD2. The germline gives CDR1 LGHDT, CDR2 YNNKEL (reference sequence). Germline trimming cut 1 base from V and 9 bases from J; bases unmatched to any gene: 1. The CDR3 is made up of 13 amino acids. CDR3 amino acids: CASSQVREGEQFF. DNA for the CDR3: TGTGCCAGCAGCCAAGTGCGGGAGGGTGAGCAGTTCTTC.

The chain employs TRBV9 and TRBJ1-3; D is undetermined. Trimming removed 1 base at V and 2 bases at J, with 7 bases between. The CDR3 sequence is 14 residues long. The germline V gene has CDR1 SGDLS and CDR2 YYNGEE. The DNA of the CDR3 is TGTGCCAGCAGCGTAAGCACGGCTGGAAACACCATATATTTT. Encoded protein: CASSVSTAGNTIYF.

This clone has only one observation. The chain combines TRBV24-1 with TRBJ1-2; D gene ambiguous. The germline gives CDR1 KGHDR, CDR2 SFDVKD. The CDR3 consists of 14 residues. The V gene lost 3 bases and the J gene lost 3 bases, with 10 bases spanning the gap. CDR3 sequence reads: CATSDGTADYGYTF. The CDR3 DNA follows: TGTGCCACCAGTGATGGAACAGCGGACTATGGCTACACCTTC.

CDR3 residues: CASSQVGGGPTDTQYF. CDR3 nucleotides: TGCGCCAGCAGCCAAGTTGGCGGGGGGCCCACAGATACGCAGTATTTT. This chain uses TRBV4-3 with TRBJ2-3, with TRBD2 matching 8 bases. The CDR3 extends over 16 amino acids. The V gene's germline CDR1 is LGHNA and CDR2 YSLEER. V dropped 1 base and J dropped 2; count of bases not matched to a gene: 5.